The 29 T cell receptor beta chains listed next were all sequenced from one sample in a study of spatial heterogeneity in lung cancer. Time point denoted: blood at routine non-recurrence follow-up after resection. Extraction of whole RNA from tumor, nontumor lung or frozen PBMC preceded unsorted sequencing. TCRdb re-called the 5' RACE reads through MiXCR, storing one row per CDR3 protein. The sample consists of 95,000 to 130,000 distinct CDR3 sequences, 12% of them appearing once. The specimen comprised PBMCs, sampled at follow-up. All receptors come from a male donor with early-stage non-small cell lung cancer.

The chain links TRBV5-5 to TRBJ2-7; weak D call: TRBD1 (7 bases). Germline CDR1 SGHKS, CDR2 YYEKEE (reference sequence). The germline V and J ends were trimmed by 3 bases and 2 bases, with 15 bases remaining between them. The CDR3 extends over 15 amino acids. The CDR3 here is CASSSRGESAYEQYF. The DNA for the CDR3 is TGTGCCAGCAGCTCCAGGGGGGAAAGCGCCTACGAGCAGTACTTC.

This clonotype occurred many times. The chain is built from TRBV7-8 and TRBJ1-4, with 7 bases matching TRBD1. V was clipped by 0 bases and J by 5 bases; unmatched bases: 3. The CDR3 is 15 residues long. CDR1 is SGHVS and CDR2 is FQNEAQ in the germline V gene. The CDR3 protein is CASSLAGQSNEKLFF. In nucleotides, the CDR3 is TGTGCCAGCAGCTTAGCGGGACAGTCGAATGAAAAACTGTTTTTT.

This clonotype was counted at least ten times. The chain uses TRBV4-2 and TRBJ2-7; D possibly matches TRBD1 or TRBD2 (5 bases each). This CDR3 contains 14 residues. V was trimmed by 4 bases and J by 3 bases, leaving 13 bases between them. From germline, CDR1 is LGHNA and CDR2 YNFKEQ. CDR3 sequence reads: CASSRGTDGYEQYF. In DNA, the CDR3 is TGTGCCAGCAGCCGTGGGACGGACGGCTACGAGCAGTACTTC.

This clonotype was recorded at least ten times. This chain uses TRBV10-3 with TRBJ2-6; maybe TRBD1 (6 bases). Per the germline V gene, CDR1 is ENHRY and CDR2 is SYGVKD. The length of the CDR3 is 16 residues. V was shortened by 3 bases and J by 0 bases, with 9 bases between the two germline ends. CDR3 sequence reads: CAISEGQTSGANVLTF. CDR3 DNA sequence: TGTGCCATCAGTGAAGGACAGACCTCTGGGGCCAACGTCCTGACTTTC.

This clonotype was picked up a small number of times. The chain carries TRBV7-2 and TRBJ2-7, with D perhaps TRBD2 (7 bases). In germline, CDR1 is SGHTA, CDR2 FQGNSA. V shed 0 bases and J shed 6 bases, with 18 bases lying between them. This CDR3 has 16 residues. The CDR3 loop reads CASSLAGGRASLEQYF. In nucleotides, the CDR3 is TGTGCCAGCAGCTTAGCGGGGGGGCGGGCCTCCCTCGAGCAGTACTTC. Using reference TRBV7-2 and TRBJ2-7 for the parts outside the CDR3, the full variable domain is GAGVSQSPSNKVTEKGKDVELRCDPISGHTALYWYRQSLGQGLEFLIYFQGNSAPDKSGLPSDRFSAERTGGSVSTLTIQRTQQEDSAVYLCASSLAGGRASLEQYFGPGTRLTVT.

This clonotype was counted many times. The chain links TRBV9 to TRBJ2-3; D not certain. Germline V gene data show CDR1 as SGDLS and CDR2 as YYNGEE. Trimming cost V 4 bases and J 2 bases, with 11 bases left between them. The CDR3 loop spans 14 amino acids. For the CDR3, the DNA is TGTGCCAGCAGCAAGAGACAATTCACAGATACGCAGTATTTT. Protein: CASSKRQFTDTQYF.

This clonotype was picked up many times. DNA of the CDR3: TGTGCCAGCAGTTACCGGACAAACACCGGGGAGCTGTTTTTT. Its translation: CASSYRTNTGELFF. V usage is TRBV6-5 and J usage is TRBJ2-2; tentatively, D is TRBD1 (5 bases). The germline V and J ends were trimmed by 2 bases and 2 bases, with 6 bases remaining between them. The CDR3 is made up of 14 amino acids. The germline V gene encodes CDR1 MNHEY and CDR2 SVGAGI.

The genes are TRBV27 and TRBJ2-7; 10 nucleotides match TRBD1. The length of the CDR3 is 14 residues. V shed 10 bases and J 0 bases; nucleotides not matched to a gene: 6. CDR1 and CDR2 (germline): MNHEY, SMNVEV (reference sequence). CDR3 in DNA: TGTGCCACCCTCAGGGACAGGGGCTCCTACGAGCAGTACTTC. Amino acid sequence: CATLRDRGSYEQYF.

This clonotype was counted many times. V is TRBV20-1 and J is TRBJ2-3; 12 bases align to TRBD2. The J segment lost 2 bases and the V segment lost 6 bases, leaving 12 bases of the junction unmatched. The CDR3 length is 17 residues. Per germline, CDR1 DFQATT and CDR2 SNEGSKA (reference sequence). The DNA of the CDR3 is TGCAGTGCCCCGGGCCTAGCGGGGGGGGTGGCCACAGATACGCAGTATTTT. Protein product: CSAPGLAGGVATDTQYF.

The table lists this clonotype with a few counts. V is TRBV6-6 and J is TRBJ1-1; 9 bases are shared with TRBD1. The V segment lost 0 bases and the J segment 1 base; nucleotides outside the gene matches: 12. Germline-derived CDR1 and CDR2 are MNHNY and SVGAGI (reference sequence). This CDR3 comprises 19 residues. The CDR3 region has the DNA TGTGCCAGCAGTTACTCGATAGGCACAGGGGGCAAGAGGAACACTGAAGCTTTCTTT. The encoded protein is CASSYSIGTGGKRNTEAFF.

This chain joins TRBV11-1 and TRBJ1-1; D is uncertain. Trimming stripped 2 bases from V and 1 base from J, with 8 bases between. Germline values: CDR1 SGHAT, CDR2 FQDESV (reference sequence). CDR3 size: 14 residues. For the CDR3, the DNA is TGTGCCAGCAGCTTAACGGACGGGAACACTGAAGCTTTCTTT. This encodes CASSLTDGNTEAFF.

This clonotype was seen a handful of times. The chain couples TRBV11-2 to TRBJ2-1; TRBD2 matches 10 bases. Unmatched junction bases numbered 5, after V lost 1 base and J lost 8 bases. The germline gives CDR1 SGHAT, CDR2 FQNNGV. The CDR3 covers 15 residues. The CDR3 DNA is TGTGCCAGCAGCTTAGCGGGGACTAGCGCGGATGAGCAGTTCTTC. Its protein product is CASSLAGTSADEQFF. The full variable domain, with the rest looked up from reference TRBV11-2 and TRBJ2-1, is EAGVAQSPRYKIIEKRQSVAFWCNPISGHATLYWYQQILGQGPKLLIQFQNNGVVDDSQLPKDRFSAERLKGVDSTLKIQPAKLEDSAVYLCASSLAGTSADEQFFGPGTRLTVL.

The CDR3 loop is CSARPGLAGTDTQYF. The CDR3 bases are TGCAGTGCTAGACCGGGACTAGCGGGGACAGATACGCAGTATTTT. This chain uses TRBV20-1 with TRBJ2-3, with 13 bases identical to TRBD2. CDR3 length equals 15 residues. With 2 bases clipped from V and 3 bases from J, the junction kept 2 bases outside the gene matches. Germline V gene sequence: CDR1 DFQATT, CDR2 SNEGSKA (reference sequence).

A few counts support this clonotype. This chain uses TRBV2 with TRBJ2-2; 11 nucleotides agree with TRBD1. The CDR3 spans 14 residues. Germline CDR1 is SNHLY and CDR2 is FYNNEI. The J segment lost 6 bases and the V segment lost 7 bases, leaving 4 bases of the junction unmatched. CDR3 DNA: TGTGCCAGCATAGGACAGGGGGCCGCCGGGGAGCTGTTTTTT. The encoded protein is CASIGQGAAGELFF.

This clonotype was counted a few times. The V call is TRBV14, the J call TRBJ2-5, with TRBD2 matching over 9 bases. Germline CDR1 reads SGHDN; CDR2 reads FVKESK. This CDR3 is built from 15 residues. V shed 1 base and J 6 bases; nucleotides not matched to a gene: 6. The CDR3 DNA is TGTGCCAGCAGCCAAGTCGCGGGGGGGTCCCAGACCCAGTACTTC. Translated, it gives CASSQVAGGSQTQYF.

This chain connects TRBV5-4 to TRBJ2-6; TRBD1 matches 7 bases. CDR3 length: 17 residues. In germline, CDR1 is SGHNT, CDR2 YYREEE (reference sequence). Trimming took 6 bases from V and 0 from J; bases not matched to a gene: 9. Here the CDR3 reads CASTLQGTLSGANVLTF. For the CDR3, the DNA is TGTGCCAGCACCCTACAGGGGACGCTCTCTGGGGCCAACGTCCTGACTTTC.

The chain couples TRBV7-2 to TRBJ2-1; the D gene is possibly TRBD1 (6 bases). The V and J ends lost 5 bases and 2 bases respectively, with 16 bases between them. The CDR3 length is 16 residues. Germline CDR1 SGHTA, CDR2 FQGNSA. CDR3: CASSLSGTRAYNEQFF. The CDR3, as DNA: TGTGCCAGCAGCCTTTCCGGGACACGGGCCTACAATGAGCAGTTCTTC. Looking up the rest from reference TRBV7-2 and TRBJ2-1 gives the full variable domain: GAGVSQSPSNKVTEKGKDVELRCDPISGHTALYWYRQSLGQGLEFLIYFQGNSAPDKSGLPSDRFSAERTGGSVSTLTIQRTQQEDSAVYLCASSLSGTRAYNEQFFGPGTRLTVL.

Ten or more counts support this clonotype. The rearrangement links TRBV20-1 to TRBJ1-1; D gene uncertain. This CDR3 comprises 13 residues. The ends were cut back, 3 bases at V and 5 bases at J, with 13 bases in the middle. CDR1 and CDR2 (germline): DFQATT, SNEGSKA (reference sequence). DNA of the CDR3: TGCAGTGCTAGGATTATGGGGTGGACTGAAGCTTTCTTT. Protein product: CSARIMGWTEAFF.

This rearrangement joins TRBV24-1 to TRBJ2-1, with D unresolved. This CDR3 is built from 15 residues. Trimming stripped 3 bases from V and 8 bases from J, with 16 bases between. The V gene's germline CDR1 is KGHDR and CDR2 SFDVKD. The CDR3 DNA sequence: TGTGCCACCAGTGATCGCCGGGCACCGACCCATGAGCAGTTCTTC. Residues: CATSDRRAPTHEQFF.

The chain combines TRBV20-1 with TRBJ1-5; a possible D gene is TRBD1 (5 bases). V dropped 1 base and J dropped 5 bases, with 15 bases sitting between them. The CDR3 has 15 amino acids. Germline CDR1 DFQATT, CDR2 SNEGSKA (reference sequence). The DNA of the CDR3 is TGCAGTGCTAGAGCGCTTAGACAGTTATATCAGCCCCAGCATTTT. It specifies CSARALRQLYQPQHF.

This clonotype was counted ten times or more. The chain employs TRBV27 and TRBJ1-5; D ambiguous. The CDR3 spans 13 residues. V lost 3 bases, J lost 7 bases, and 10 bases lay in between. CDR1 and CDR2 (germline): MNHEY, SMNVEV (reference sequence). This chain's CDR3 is CASSFSGYQPQHF. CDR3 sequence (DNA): TGTGCCAGCAGTTTTAGTGGGTACCAGCCCCAGCATTTT.

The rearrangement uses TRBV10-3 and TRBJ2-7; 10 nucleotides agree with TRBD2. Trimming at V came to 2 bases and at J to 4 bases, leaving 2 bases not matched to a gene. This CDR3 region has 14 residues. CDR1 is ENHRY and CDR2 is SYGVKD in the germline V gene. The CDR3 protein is CAISEASGGYEQYF. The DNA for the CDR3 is TGTGCCATCAGTGAGGCTAGCGGGGGTTACGAGCAGTACTTC.

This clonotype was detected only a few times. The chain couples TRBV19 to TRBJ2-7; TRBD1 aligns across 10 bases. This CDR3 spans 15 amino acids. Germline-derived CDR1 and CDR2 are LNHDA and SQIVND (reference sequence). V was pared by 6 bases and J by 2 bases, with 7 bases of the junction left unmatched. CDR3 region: CASRGGGTGAYEQYF. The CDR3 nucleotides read TGTGCCAGTAGAGGAGGCGGGACAGGGGCCTACGAGCAGTACTTC.

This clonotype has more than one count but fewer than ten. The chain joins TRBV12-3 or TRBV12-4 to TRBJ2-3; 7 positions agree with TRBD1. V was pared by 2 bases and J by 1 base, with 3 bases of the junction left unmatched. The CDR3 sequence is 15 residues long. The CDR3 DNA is TGTGCCAGCAGTTTACAGGGACAGCGCACAGATACGCAGTATTTT. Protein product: CASSLQGQRTDTQYF.

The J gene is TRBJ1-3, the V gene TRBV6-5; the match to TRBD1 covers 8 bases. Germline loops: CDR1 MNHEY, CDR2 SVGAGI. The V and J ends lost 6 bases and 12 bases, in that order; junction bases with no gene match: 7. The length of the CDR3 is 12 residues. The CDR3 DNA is TGTGCCAGCAGCAATACAGGGACAGGCATATATTTT. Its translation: CASSNTGTGIYF.

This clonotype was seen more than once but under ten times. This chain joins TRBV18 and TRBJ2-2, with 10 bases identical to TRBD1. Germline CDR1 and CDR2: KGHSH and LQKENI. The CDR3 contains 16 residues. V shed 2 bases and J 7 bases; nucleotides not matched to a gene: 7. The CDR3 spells CASSPMGTGARGELFF. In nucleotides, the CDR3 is TGTGCCAGCTCACCAATGGGGACAGGGGCTCGCGGGGAGCTGTTTTTT.

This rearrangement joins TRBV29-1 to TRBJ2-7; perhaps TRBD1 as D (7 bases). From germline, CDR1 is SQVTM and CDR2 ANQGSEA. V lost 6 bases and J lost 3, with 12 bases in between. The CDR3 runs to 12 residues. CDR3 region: CSVGGQIYEQYF. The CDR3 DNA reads TGCAGCGTCGGGGGACAGATCTACGAGCAGTACTTC.

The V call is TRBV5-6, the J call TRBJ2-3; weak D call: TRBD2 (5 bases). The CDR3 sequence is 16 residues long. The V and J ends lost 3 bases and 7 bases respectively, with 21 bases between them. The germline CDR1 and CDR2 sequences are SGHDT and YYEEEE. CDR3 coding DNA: TGTGCCAGCAGCTCGATCACAAACTCGGACTTTCATACGCAGTATTTT. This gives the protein CASSSITNSDFHTQYF. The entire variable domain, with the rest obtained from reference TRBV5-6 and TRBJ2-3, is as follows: DAGVTQSPTHLIKTRGQQVTLRCSPKSGHDTVSWYQQALGQGPQFIFQYYEEEERQRGNFPDRFSGHQFPNYSSELNVNALLLGDSALYLCASSSITNSDFHTQYFGPGTRLTVL.

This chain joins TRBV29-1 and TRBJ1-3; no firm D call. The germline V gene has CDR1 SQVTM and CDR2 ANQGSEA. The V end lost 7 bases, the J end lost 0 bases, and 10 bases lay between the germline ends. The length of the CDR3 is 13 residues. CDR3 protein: CSAREDSGNTIYF. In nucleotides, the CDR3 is TGCAGCGCCCGGGAGGACTCTGGAAACACCATATATTTT. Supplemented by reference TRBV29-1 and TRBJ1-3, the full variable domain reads SAVISQKPSRDICQRGTSLTIQCQVDSQVTMMFWYRQQPGQSLTLIATANQGSEATYESGFVIDKFPISRPNLTFSTLTVSNMSPEDSSIYLCSAREDSGNTIYFGEGSWLTVV.